One TCR beta chain is described in this entry. The CDR3 extends over 13 amino acids. CDR1 and CDR2 (germline): DFQATT, SNEGSKA (reference sequence). V shed 6 bases and J 2 bases; nucleotides not matched to a gene: 4. The sample originates from a study of regulatory T cells in long-lasting Graves disease. Time point of the sample: newly diagnosed GD, antithyroid drugs for less than 3 months. After RNA was extracted from PBMCs, the TCR library was made from it. With iRepertoire HTBI primers and Arm-PCR of CDR3 regions, TCR beta libraries were built. TCRdb independently ran MiXCR on the multiplex PCR reads; one entry per CDR3 protein. This table has approximately 400,000 distinct CDR3 sequences, around 14% appearing once. The same sample was also used in a study of T cells in Graves' hyperthyroidism and ophthalmopathy.

The sample in question was peripheral blood mononuclear cells (PBMCs), obtained at new diagnosis, from a patient treated with antithyroid drugs. This sequence was found in a woman aged 25 to 45 with Graves disease. The chain has TRBV20-1 and TRBJ2-7, with TRBD2 matching over 10 bases. The CDR3: CSAISGRAYEQYF. CDR3 DNA: TGCAGTGCCATAAGCGGGAGGGCCTACGAGCAGTACTTC.